The source of this TCR beta chain is a study of metastatic and nonmetastatic thyroid tumors. Study-level background: For malignant and benign thyroid patients, tumor or nodule tissue and blood were the sources whose repertoires were compared. The study, taken as a whole, reports: According to reports, the diversity of TCR beta was significantly higher in malignant thyroid tumors than in benign nodules, and this held in both blood and tumor samples.

The ends were cut back, 2 bases at V and 1 base at J, with 12 bases in the middle. CDR3 size: 15 residues. Germline V gene lookup returns CDR1 SGHRS and CDR2 YFSETQ. This clone was seen many times. The antigen remains unidentified. All patients were untreated before thyroid surgery. Source study methods: What underpinned the distant-metastasis classifier for papillary thyroid cancer was the set of CDR3 differences across clinicopathological groups. TCRdb used MiXCR to call clones anew from the PCR reads. The V and J calls follow TCRdb's processing rather than the paper's. The table has roughly 36,000 clones, more than 10% seen once.

The sequence was collected from a female donor with papillary thyroid cancer or a benign thyroid nodule (not recorded which). Some clones in this sample may be carry-over from other donors' samples. The gene calls are TRBV5-1 and TRBJ1-1; tentatively, D is TRBD1 (6 bases). Sequencing was done on a sample of blood. The CDR3 nucleotides read TGCGCCAGCAGCTTTCTGACAGGAGGGAACACTGAAGCTTTCTTT. Translated: CASSFLTGGNTEAFF.